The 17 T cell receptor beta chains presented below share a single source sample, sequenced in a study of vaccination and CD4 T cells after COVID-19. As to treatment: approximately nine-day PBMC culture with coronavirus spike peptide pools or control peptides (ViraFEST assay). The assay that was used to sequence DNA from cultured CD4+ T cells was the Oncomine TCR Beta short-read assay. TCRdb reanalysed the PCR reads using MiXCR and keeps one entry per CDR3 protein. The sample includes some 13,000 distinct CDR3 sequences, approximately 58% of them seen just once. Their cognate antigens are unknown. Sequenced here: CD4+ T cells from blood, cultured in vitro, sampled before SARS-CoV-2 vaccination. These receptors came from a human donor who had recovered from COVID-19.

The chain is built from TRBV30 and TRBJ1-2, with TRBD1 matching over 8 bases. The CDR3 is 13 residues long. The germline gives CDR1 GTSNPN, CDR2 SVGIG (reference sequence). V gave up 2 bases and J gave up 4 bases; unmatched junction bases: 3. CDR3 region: CAWSPDRVYGYTF. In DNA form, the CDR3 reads TGTGCCTGGAGTCCGGACAGGGTCTATGGCTACACCTTC.

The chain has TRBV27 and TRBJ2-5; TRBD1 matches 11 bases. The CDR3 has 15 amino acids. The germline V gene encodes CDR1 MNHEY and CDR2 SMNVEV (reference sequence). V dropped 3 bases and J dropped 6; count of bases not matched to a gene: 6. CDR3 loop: CASSFGTGGLKTQYF. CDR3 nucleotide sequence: TGTGCCAGCAGTTTCGGGACAGGGGGTTTAAAGACCCAGTACTTC.

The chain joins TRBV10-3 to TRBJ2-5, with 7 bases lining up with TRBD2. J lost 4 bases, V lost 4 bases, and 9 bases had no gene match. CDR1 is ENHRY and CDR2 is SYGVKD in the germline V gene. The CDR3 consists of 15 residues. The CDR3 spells CAISVKRDFVETQYF. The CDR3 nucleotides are TGTGCCATCAGTGTGAAGCGGGATTTCGTAGAGACCCAGTACTTC.

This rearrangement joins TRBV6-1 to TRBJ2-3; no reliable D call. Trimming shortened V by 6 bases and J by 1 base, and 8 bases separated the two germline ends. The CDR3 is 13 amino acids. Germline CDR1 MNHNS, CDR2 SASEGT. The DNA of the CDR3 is TGTGCCAGCAGGCTCCGGGGCACAGATACGCAGTATTTT. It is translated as CASRLRGTDTQYF.

CDR3: CSAGRTGAEQYF. The CDR3 DNA follows: TGCAGTGCTGGAAGGACAGGGGCCGAGCAGTACTTC. The chain links TRBV20-1 to TRBJ2-7; 9 positions match TRBD1. This CDR3 comprises 12 residues. V shed 5 bases, J shed 6 bases, and the junction held 5 bases outside the gene matches. Germline loops: CDR1 DFQATT, CDR2 SNEGSKA (reference sequence).

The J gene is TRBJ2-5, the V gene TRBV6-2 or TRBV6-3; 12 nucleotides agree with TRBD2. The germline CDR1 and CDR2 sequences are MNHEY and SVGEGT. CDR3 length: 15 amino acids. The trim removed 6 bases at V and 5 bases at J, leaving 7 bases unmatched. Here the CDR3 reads CASSRGTSGPETQYF. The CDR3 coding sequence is TGTGCCAGCAGCCGAGGGACTAGCGGGCCGGAGACCCAGTACTTC.

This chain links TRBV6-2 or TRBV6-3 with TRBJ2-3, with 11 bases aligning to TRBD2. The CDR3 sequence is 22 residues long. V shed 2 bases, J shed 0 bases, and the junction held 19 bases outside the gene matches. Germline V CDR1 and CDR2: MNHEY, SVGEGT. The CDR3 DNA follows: TGTGCCAGCAGTTACCGCACCGTAGCGGGAGGGATTCACCCGGCTAGCACAGATACGCAGTATTTT. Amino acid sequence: CASSYRTVAGGIHPASTDTQYF.

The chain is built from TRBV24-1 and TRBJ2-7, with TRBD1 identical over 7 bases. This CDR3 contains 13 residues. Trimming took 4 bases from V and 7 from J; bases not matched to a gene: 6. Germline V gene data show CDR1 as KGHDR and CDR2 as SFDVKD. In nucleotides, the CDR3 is TGTGCCACCAGTGACGGACAGGATAGGGAGCAGTACTTC. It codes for CATSDGQDREQYF.

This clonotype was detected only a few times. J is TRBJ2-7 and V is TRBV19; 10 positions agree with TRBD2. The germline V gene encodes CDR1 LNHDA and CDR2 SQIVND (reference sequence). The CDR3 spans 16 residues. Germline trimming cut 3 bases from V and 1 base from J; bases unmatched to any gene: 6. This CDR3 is CASSISAAGGSYEQYF. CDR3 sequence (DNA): TGTGCCAGTAGTATTTCCGCAGCGGGAGGGTCCTACGAGCAGTACTTC.

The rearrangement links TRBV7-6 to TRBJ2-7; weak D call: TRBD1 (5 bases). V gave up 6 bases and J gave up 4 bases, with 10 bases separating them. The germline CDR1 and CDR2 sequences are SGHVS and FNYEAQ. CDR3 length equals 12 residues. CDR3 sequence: CASSQGSYEQYF. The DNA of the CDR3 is TGTGCCAGCAGTCAGGGCTCGTACGAGCAGTACTTC.

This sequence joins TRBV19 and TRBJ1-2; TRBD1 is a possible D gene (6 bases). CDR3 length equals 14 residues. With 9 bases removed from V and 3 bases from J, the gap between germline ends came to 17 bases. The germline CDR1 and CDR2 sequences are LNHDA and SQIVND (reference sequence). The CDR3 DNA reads TGTGCCAGCTTAAGGGGGGGGAGCGACTATGGCTACACCTTC. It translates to CASLRGGSDYGYTF. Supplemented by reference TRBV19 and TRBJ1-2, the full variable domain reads DGGITQSPKYLFRKEGQNVTLSCEQNLNHDAMYWYRQDPGQGLRLIYYSQIVNDFQKGDIAEGYSVSREKKESFPLTVTSAQKNPTAFYLCASLRGGSDYGYTFGSGTRLTVV.

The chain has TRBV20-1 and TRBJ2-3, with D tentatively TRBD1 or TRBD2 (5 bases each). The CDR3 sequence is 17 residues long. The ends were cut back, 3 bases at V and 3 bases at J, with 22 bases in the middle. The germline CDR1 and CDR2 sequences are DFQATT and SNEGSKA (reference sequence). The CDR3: CSASLMGRKGSTDTQYF. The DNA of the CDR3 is TGCAGTGCTAGCCTAATGGGACGTAAGGGGTCTACAGATACGCAGTATTTT.

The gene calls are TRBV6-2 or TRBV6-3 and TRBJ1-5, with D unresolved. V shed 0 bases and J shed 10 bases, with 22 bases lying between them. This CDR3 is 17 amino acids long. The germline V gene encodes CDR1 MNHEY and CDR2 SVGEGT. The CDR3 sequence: CASSYSNIRHPREPQHF. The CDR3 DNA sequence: TGTGCCAGCAGTTACTCGAATATCCGACATCCTAGGGAACCCCAGCATTTT.

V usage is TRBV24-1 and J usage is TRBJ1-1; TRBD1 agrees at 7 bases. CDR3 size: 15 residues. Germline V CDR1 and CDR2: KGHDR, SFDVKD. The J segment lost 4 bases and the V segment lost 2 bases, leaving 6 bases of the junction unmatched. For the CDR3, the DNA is TGTGCCACCAGTGATTCCCGACAGGGTGGCACTGAAGCTTTCTTT. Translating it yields CATSDSRQGGTEAFF.

Here the CDR3 reads CSARDGSGSFDTQYF. DNA for the CDR3: TGCAGTGCTAGAGACGGTAGCGGGAGCTTCGATACGCAGTATTTT. This chain joins TRBV20-1 and TRBJ2-3, with TRBD2 matching 9 bases. The germline gives CDR1 DFQATT, CDR2 SNEGSKA (reference sequence). Losses at the gene ends were 0 bases for V and 6 bases for J; bases not matched to a gene: 7. There are 15 residues in the CDR3.

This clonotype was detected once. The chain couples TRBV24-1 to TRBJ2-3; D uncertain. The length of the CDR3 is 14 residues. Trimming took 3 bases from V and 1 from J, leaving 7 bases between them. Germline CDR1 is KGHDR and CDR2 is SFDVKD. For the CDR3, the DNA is TGTGCCACCAGTGATAGGGCGGGCACAGATACGCAGTATTTT. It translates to CATSDRAGTDTQYF.

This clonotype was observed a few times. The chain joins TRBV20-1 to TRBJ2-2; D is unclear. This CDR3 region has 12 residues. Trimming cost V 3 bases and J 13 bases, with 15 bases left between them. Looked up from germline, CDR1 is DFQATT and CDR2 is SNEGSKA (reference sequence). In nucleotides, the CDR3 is TGCAGTGCTAGTTTCACCCCGGGCGGGCTGTTTTTT. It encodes CSASFTPGGLFF.